A selection of T cell receptor beta chains follows, all from one sample in a study of blood T cell repertoires in COVID-19. Here immunoSEQ multiplex PCR was the method, and the copy in TCRdb shows in-frame clones only, minus some. The sample yields 200,000 or so clones, around 86% seen once. Sample: PBMCs or T cells enriched from blood (not recorded which). These receptors originate from a man aged 25 to 40 in a cohort exposed to, infected with or recovered from COVID-19 (not recorded which). Both conserved end residues are part of each CDR3. D genes are given only for firm matches. Clone sizes are given selectively: once, few, many, or a class where the clone is expanded.

clone_size j_call v_call d_call cdr3_nt cdr3_aa
. TRBJ2-7 TRBV12-3/TRBV12-4 . TGTGCCAGCGGAGACAGGAAGTCCTACGAGCAGTACTTC CASGDRKSYEQYF
. TRBJ2-3 TRBV9 . TGTGCCAGCAGCGTAGACCGACAGGATACGCAGTATTTT CASSVDRQDTQYF
. TRBJ1-6 TRBV11-3 . TGTGCCAGCTCTCTTGGAGGGGATTCACCCCTCCACTTT CASSLGGDSPLHF
once TRBJ2-3 TRBV5-1 . TGCGCCAGCAGCTCTGGCCGACCTTCGGCTGGGGCGGATACGCAGTATTTT CASSSGRPSAGADTQYF
. TRBJ1-5 TRBV7-9 . TGTGCCAGCAGCTTAGGCCAGGCTCAGCCCCAGCATTTT CASSLGQAQPQHF
once TRBJ2-5 TRBV4-1 TRBD2 TGCGCCAGCAGCCCTACGCGACTAGCGGGAGGGGGGGAGACCCAGTACTTC CASSPTRLAGGGETQYF
few TRBJ2-2 TRBV7-3 . TGTGCCAGCAGCAGGGGTCCGGGAGTCACCGGGGAGCTGTTTTTT CASSRGPGVTGELFF
. TRBJ1-5 TRBV9 TRBD1 TGTGCCAGCAGCCCCTACAGGGGTGACCAGCCCCAGCATTTT CASSPYRGDQPQHF
. TRBJ2-7 TRBV19 TRBD1 TGTGCCAGTAGTATGGACAGGGGGCTCAACGAGCAGTACTTC CASSMDRGLNEQYF
. TRBJ2-4 TRBV4-3 . TGCGCCAGCAGCCAAGTTAAAGGTTCGGGCAAAAACATTCAGTACTTC CASSQVKGSGKNIQYF
. TRBJ1-2 TRBV28 . TGTGCCAGCAGTTTATGGTTCCAGGGACTAGGGTATGGCTACACCTTC CASSLWFQGLGYGYTF
once TRBJ2-7 TRBV6-5 TRBD1 TGTGCCAGCAGTTACGATCGCCACAGGGGGCTTTACGAGCAGTACTTC CASSYDRHRGLYEQYF
. TRBJ2-2 TRBV7-7 . TGTGCTAGCAGCTTAAAGAACCCGGTTGAGGGCACCGGGGAGCTGTTTTTT CASSLKNPVEGTGELFF
. TRBJ1-4 TRBV7-9 . TGTGCCAGCAGCTCAAGAGAGTATAATGAAAAACTGTTTTTT CASSSREYNEKLFF
. TRBJ1-2 TRBV5-1 . TGCGCCAGCAGCACGCCTGGGGGAGGTAAAGATGGCTACACCTTC CASSTPGGGKDGYTF
once TRBJ2-3 TRBV4-2 . TGTGCCAGCAGCCAAGAGCTCCCTAGCGGCACAGATACGCAGTATTTT CASSQELPSGTDTQYF
. TRBJ1-4 TRBV6-5 TRBD1 TGTGCCAGCAGGAATGACAGGGGGCCACTTGAAAAACTGTTTTTT CASRNDRGPLEKLFF
. TRBJ2-1 TRBV24-1 . TGTGTGAGGGGGAGTGACTCCTACAATGAGCAGTTCTTC CVRGSDSYNEQFF
. TRBJ2-1 TRBV2 . TGTGCCAGCAGCGACTTCAATGAGCAGTTCTTC CASSDFNEQFF
. TRBJ1-5 TRBV6-5 . TGTGCCAGCAGTTATGGGCAGGGCAATCAGCCCCAGCATTTT CASSYGQGNQPQHF
. TRBJ2-1 TRBV7-9 TRBD2 TGTGCCAGCAGCTTATCCCCTAGCGGGAGGGCCTATGAGCAGTTCTTC CASSLSPSGRAYEQFF
. TRBJ2-1 TRBV10-2 . TGCGCCAGCAGTGAGTGGACTCTATCCTACAATGAGCAGTTCTTC CASSEWTLSYNEQFF
. TRBJ1-4 TRBV19 . TGTGCCAGTAGTACCCCGTGGGGGCAGGATAATGAAAAACTGTTTTTT CASSTPWGQDNEKLFF
. TRBJ2-1 TRBV7-9 TRBD2 TGTGCCAGCAGCATACGTATTAGACTAGCGGGTCGAGATGAGCAGTTCTTC CASSIRIRLAGRDEQFF
. TRBJ2-1 TRBV18 . TGTGCCAGCTCACCGATCCCCCAGGGGAGGGTCAATGAGCAGTTCTTC CASSPIPQGRVNEQFF
once TRBJ2-7 TRBV12-3/TRBV12-4 TRBD1 TGTGCCAGCAGCCGGGGACAGAACGAGCAGTACTTC CASSRGQNEQYF
. TRBJ1-1 TRBV6-5 . TGTGCCAGCAGTTCCCTCAGGGACACTGAAGCTTTCTTT CASSSLRDTEAFF
. TRBJ2-7 TRBV6-5 TRBD2 TGTGCCAGCAGATCCCCACTAGCGGGGTTCTACGAGCAGTACTTC CASRSPLAGFYEQYF
. TRBJ1-4 TRBV29-1 TRBD1 TGCAGCGTTCAAGGGACAGCAACTAATGAAAAACTGTTTTTT CSVQGTATNEKLFF
once TRBJ2-7 TRBV11-2 TRBD2 TGTGCCAGCAGCTTAGAAGCGGGGCTTACCTACGAGCAGTACTTC CASSLEAGLTYEQYF
. TRBJ2-1 TRBV4-3 . TGCGCCAGCAGCCAATACCGAGGGGGCTACAATGAGCAGTTCTTC CASSQYRGGYNEQFF